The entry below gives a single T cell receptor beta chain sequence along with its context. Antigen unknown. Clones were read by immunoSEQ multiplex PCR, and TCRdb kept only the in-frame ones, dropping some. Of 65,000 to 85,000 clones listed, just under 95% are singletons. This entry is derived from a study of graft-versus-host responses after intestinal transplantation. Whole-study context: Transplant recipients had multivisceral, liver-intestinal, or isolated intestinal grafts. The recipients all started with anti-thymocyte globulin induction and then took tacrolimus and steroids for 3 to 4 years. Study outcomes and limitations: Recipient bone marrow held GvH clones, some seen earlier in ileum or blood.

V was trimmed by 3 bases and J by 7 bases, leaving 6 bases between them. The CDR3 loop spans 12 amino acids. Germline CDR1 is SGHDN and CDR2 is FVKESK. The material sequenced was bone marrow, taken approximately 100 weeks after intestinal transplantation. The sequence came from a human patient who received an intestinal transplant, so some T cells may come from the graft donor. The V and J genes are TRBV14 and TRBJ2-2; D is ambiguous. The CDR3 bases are TGTGCCAGCAGCCATTATGACGGGGAGCTGTTTTTT. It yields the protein CASSHYDGELFF.